The clone carrying this TCR beta chain was observed a handful of times. Its target is unknown. V was trimmed by 3 bases and J by 4 bases, leaving 11 bases between them. In germline, CDR1 is SGHDT, CDR2 YYEEEE. This CDR3 has 13 amino acids. This specimen belongs to a study of T-cell memory formation after mild COVID-19. A 5'RACE reaction primed in the constant segment made cDNA libraries of TCR alpha and TCR beta, and these carried sample barcodes and UMIs. From the 5' RACE reads, TCRdb called clonotypes with MiXCR, one entry per CDR3 protein. Of around 400,000 distinct CDR3 sequences listed, approximately 25% are singletons. Study-wide findings and caveats: Contracting clones from day 15 to 85 showed balanced CD4/CD8; later expanders favored CD4+. Contracting CD4+ clones were located mainly in CM and EM, and CD8+ clones in EMRA.

The clonotype was recovered from an adult woman who had mild COVID-19 (a few samples of this study predate the infection). Cell type and time point are not known. Sequencing used PBMCs or a T cell subset sorted from them (not recorded which). The chain employs TRBV5-6 and TRBJ2-7, with unresolved D. The CDR3 reads CASSSGFGYEQYF. The CDR3 coding sequence is TGTGCCAGCAGCTCCGGGTTCGGATACGAGCAGTACTTC.